The sequence of this T cell receptor (beta chain) was determined in a study of blood T cells in healthy people across ages. The second PCR ran about 6 to 12 cycles with a sample-barcoded 5' primer and J-beta primers. One entry per CDR3 protein results from TCRdb running MiXCR on the 5' RACE reads. The table records 800,000 to 900,000 distinct CDR3 sequences, around 68% of them present only once. The sequenced sample consisted of blood. The clonotype comes from a man younger than 40 in good health.

The CDR3 DNA reads TGTGCCAGCAGTTCCAGGGGGCGCGGAGCCAAAAACATTCAGTACTTC. Amino acid sequence: CASSSRGRGAKNIQYF. This chain uses TRBV28 with TRBJ2-4; TRBD1 aligns across 8 bases. CDR1 MDHEN and CDR2 SYDVKM come from the germline V gene. This CDR3 comprises 16 residues. V was clipped by 4 bases and J by 0 bases; unmatched bases: 5.